The sequence of this T cell receptor beta chain was determined in a study of cytomegalovirus exposure and HLA in healthy donors. Both 60 Vbeta primers and 13 Jbeta primers went into the PCR. The table came from immunoSEQ multiplex PCR; TCRdb's copy has only in-frame clones and leaves some out. The sample records 160,000 or so clones, around 76% being singletons. In the case of this clone: An end of the junction differs from the germline gene, which may be a read error.

From germline, CDR1 is SGHDT and CDR2 YYEEEE. This CDR3 spans 17 amino acids. The sequenced sample was PBMCs. The origin of this receptor is a woman in her thirties or forties in good health and CMV-seronegative. The chain couples TRBV5-6 to TRBJ1-2, with TRBD1 matching over 10 bases. CDR3 sequence reads: CASSWTGGKRPSYGYPF. CDR3 coding DNA: TGTGCCAGCAGCTGGACAGGGGGTAAAAGACCCTCCTATGGCTACCCCTTC.